A single sample gave rise to the 14 T cell receptor beta chains below, sequenced in a study of metastatic and nonmetastatic thyroid tumors (dated by TCRdb to 2020 to 2022). Before undergoing thyroid surgery, none of the patients had been given any kind of treatment. The method was PCR. Sequenced on an Illumina HiSeq 4000. The public reads were quality trimmed at Q25 with fastp and then assembled into clones with MiXCR by TCRdb, keeping productive beta chains. The sample has about 38,000 clones on record, around 28% of them singletons. Roughly a tenth of the sample is held by the ten biggest clonotypes. The sample comprised blood. Receptors originate from a male donor with papillary thyroid cancer or a benign thyroid nodule (not recorded which). Some clones in this sample may be carry-over from other donors' samples.

The chain joins TRBV18 to TRBJ2-1; D may be TRBD2 (5 bases). Germline V gene sequence: CDR1 KGHSH, CDR2 LQKENI. The germline V and J ends were trimmed by 5 bases and 4 bases, with 15 bases remaining between them. The CDR3 totals 15 residues. The CDR3 region is CASSSAAGKYNEQFF. The CDR3 nucleotides are TGTGCCAGCTCATCTGCCGCCGGGAAGTACAATGAGCAGTTCTTC.

Many counts were recorded for this clone. This chain joins TRBV28 and TRBJ2-1; unclear D gene. Germline assignment: CDR1 MDHEN and CDR2 SYDVKM. The ends were cut back, 4 bases at V and 6 bases at J, with 10 bases in the middle. CDR3 length equals 13 residues. CDR3 in amino acids: CASSSGPFNEQFF. The CDR3 coding sequence is TGTGCCAGCAGTTCCGGGCCATTCAATGAGCAGTTCTTC.

This clone was found a few times. The chain links TRBV28 to TRBJ1-2; D call uncertain. The CDR3 runs 13 residues. Germline V gene lookup returns CDR1 MDHEN and CDR2 SYDVKM. Trimming shortened V by 2 bases and J by 2 bases, and 6 bases separated the two germline ends. The CDR3 loop reads CASSLKENYGYTF. The CDR3 DNA reads as TGTGCCAGCAGTTTAAAGGAGAACTATGGCTACACCTTC.

The chain has TRBV6-2 or TRBV6-3 and TRBJ1-5; weak D call: TRBD1 (5 bases). Germline V CDR1 and CDR2: MNHEY, SVGEGT. Trimming left V 2 bases short and J 1 base short, with 9 bases between. The CDR3 runs 15 residues. CDR3 sequence reads: CASSYRGDSNQPQHF. CDR3 sequence (DNA): TGTGCCAGCAGTTACCGTGGGGACAGCAATCAGCCCCAGCATTTT.

The chain couples TRBV11-3 to TRBJ1-1; D ambiguous. CDR1 SGHNT and CDR2 YENEEA come from the germline V gene. V was pared by 5 bases and J by 11 bases, with 21 bases between. The CDR3 consists of 14 residues. The CDR3 sequence: CASSEQGGSPAAFF. The CDR3 DNA reads TGTGCCAGCAGCGAACAAGGCGGGAGTCCGGCGGCTTTCTTT.

In its sample, this clone was seen many times. This chain links TRBV28 with TRBJ2-1, with D perhaps matching TRBD1 (6 bases). V dropped 3 bases and J dropped 4 bases, with 16 bases sitting between them. This CDR3 has 16 residues. Germline lookup yields CDR1 MDHEN and CDR2 SYDVKM. CDR3 loop: CASSFRDRPRYNEQFF. For the CDR3, the DNA is TGTGCCAGCAGTTTCCGAGACAGGCCCCGATACAATGAGCAGTTCTTC.

Ten or more counts support this clone. The chain has TRBV7-3 and TRBJ2-5; 8 nucleotides match TRBD1. The CDR3 is 15 residues long. Germline V gene lookup returns CDR1 SGHTA and CDR2 FQGTGA. The V and J ends lost 2 bases and 5 bases, in that order; junction bases with no gene match: 7. CDR3 coding DNA: TGTGCCAGCAGCTTAGGACACAGGGGGACGGAGACCCAGTACTTC. This gives the protein CASSLGHRGTETQYF.

CDR3 sequence (DNA): TGCGCCAGCAGCGTGGGACAGGGACCGGGACTAGCGGGATCCCCGGGTTGGGCGGAGCAGTACTTC. Amino acid sequence: CASSVGQGPGLAGSPGWAEQYF. The chain is built from TRBV5-1 and TRBJ2-7; 13 nucleotides match TRBD2. Unmatched junction bases numbered 29, after V lost 4 bases and J lost 7 bases. Germline V gene data show CDR1 as SGHRS and CDR2 as YFSETQ. This CDR3 is built from 22 residues. The full variable domain, with the rest looked up from reference TRBV5-1 and TRBJ2-7, is KAGVTQTPRYLIKTRGQQVTLSCSPISGHRSVSWYQQTPGQGLQFLFEYFSETQRNKGNFPGRFSGRQFSNSRSEMNVSTLELGDSALYLCASSVGQGPGLAGSPGWAEQYFGPGTRLTVT.

This clone has a handful of counts. This chain joins TRBV27 and TRBJ2-1; tentatively, D is TRBD2 (7 bases). Germline V gene data show CDR1 as MNHEY and CDR2 as SMNVEV (reference sequence). The CDR3 covers 14 residues. As DNA, the CDR3 is TGTGCTAACAGTTTATTGGGGGGGCACAATGAGCAGTTCTTC. This translates into CANSLLGGHNEQFF.

There are a few counts of this clone. V gene TRBV19 combines with J gene TRBJ2-7; D might be TRBD2 (7 bases). V gave up 5 bases and J gave up 4 bases, with 12 bases separating them. CDR3 length: 13 amino acids. Germline assignment: CDR1 LNHDA and CDR2 SQIVND (reference sequence). CDR3 coding DNA: TGTGCCAGTAGTCCTGGGGGGGCGTACGAGCAGTACTTC. It encodes CASSPGGAYEQYF.

This clone was recorded a few times. The rearrangement uses TRBV7-9 and TRBJ2-7; no firm D call. Germline CDR1 SEHNR, CDR2 FQNEAQ (reference sequence). V lost 3 bases to trimming and J lost 6 bases, with 6 bases between them. CDR3 length equals 11 residues. CDR3 amino acids: CASSFLGEQYF. The DNA of the CDR3 is TGTGCCAGCAGCTTCCTAGGCGAGCAGTACTTC.

The rearrangement joins TRBV20-1 to TRBJ1-6; TRBD1 agrees at 9 bases. The CDR3 is 15 residues long. V shed 1 base and J 7 bases; nucleotides not matched to a gene: 5. Per the germline V gene, CDR1 is DFQATT and CDR2 is SNEGSKA (reference sequence). The CDR3 loop reads CSARAIQGANSPLHF. The CDR3 DNA reads as TGCAGTGCTAGAGCAATACAGGGGGCCAATTCACCCCTCCACTTT.

This clone was observed at least ten times. This chain joins TRBV19 and TRBJ2-1; possibly TRBD1 for D (5 bases). The CDR3 has 14 amino acids. Germline V gives CDR1 LNHDA, CDR2 SQIVND (reference sequence). Trimming pared 7 bases from V and 3 bases from J, leaving 13 bases between. The CDR3 DNA sequence: TGTGCCAGTATCGCGGCAGGGCACTACAATGAGCAGTTCTTC. This codes for CASIAAGHYNEQFF.

This clone was observed a few times. The rearrangement joins TRBV11-3 to TRBJ2-1; TRBD1 matches at 7 bases. With 4 bases clipped from V and 7 bases from J, the junction kept 4 bases outside the gene matches. The germline CDR1 and CDR2 sequences are SGHNT and YENEEA. The CDR3 consists of 13 residues. In nucleotides, the CDR3 is TGTGCCAGCAGCTCGACAGGGTGGAATGAGCAGTTCTTC. It specifies CASSSTGWNEQFF.